Presented here are 27 T cell receptor beta chains from one specimen sequenced in a study of T cell responses to AZD1222 COVID-19 vaccine. Generated by immunoSEQ multiplex PCR, the TCRdb table keeps only in-frame clones and is missing some. The sample shows about 130,000 clones, about nine tenths of them seen only once. The specimen comprised peripheral blood, sampled on day 0 of AZD1222 vaccination. These receptors were taken from an adult in good health.

The chain carries TRBV7-6 and TRBJ2-1; either TRBD1 or TRBD2 may fit D (6 bases each). Between the trimmed V and J ends, which lost 3 bases and 5 bases, there was a span of 17 bases. The CDR3 is made up of 16 amino acids. Germline CDR1 reads SGHVS; CDR2 reads FNYEAQ. The CDR3 here is CASSFPQGTANNEQFF. CDR3 in DNA: TGTGCCAGCAGCTTTCCTCAGGGGACTGCAAACAATGAGCAGTTCTTC.

This rearrangement joins TRBV7-9 to TRBJ1-1; D remains unclear. The CDR3 extends over 13 amino acids. Germline V gene lookup returns CDR1 SEHNR and CDR2 FQNEAQ (reference sequence). V dropped 2 bases and J dropped 5 bases, with 9 bases sitting between them. CDR3 residues: CASSLRAETEAFF. The CDR3 DNA is TGTGCCAGCAGCTTAAGGGCGGAGACTGAAGCTTTCTTT.

This chain links TRBV19 with TRBJ1-1; D is unclear. Trimming pared 7 bases from V and 2 bases from J, leaving 5 bases between. CDR1 is LNHDA and CDR2 is SQIVND in the germline V gene (reference sequence). The CDR3 is made up of 11 amino acids. CDR3 in amino acids: CASTDNTEAFF. The CDR3 DNA reads as TGTGCCAGTACCGATAACACTGAAGCTTTCTTT.

This clone was picked up one time. CDR3 nucleotide sequence: TGTGCCAGCTCACCACTTAGCGGGGGCGTCGTAAAAGAGCAGTACTTC. This translates into CASSPLSGGVVKEQYF. This chain joins TRBV18 and TRBJ2-7, with 9 bases aligning to TRBD2. The ends lost 1 base at V and 7 bases at J; junction bases unmatched: 11. Germline values: CDR1 KGHSH, CDR2 LQKENI. This CDR3 has 16 residues.

The chain couples TRBV3-1 (or the pseudogene TRBV3-2) to TRBJ2-4; D is unresolved. The CDR3 totals 15 residues. V was pared by 0 bases and J by 6 bases, with 12 bases between. Germline CDR1 LGHDT, CDR2 YNNKEL (reference sequence). The CDR3 sequence is CASSQDAGVGNIQYF. For the CDR3, the DNA is TGTGCCAGCAGCCAAGACGCCGGAGTGGGAAACATTCAGTACTTC.

A few counts support this clone. The chain links TRBV5-1 to TRBJ2-2; TRBD1 matches 8 bases. The CDR3 is made up of 16 amino acids. In germline, CDR1 is SGHRS, CDR2 YFSETQ. With V trimmed by 4 bases and J by 3 bases, 8 bases remained unmatched. The CDR3 reads CASSISGGSHTGELFF. DNA for the CDR3: TGCGCCAGCAGCATATCAGGGGGCTCGCACACCGGGGAGCTGTTTTTT.

The V and J genes are TRBV7-2 and TRBJ2-7; D is unclear. The CDR3 length is 13 residues. CDR1 SGHTA and CDR2 FQGNSA come from the germline V gene. Trimming shortened V by 4 bases and J by 3 bases, and 10 bases separated the two germline ends. The CDR3 DNA follows: TGTGCCAGCAGCTCCGGAGCATTCTACGAGCAGTACTTC. Amino acid sequence: CASSSGAFYEQYF.

This rearrangement joins TRBV7-2 to TRBJ1-6; the match to TRBD1 covers 9 bases. In germline, CDR1 is SGHTA, CDR2 FQGNSA. Trimming took 1 base from V and 8 from J; bases not matched to a gene: 9. This CDR3 region has 17 residues. CDR3 sequence: CASSLGGTGLGDSPLHF. Here the CDR3 DNA reads TGTGCCAGCAGCTTAGGAGGGACAGGGCTAGGGGATTCACCCCTCCACTTT.

The chain employs TRBV11-3 and TRBJ2-1, with 12 bases fitting TRBD2. CDR3 length: 16 amino acids. Looked up from germline, CDR1 is SGHNT and CDR2 is YENEEA. V lost 2 bases to trimming and J lost 6 bases; unmatched junction nucleotides: 5. The CDR3 loop reads CASSLRPGLAGNEQFF. The DNA of the CDR3 is TGTGCCAGCAGCTTAAGGCCGGGACTAGCGGGCAATGAGCAGTTCTTC.

This clone turned up a few times. This CDR3 reads CASSAQGGNQPQHF. CDR3 nucleotide sequence: TGTGCCAGCTCAGCCCAGGGGGGCAATCAGCCCCAGCATTTT. The chain uses TRBV18 and TRBJ1-5, with 7 bases matching TRBD1. V lost 5 bases and J lost 2; bases outside the gene matches: 3. The CDR3 totals 14 residues. CDR1 and CDR2 (germline): KGHSH, LQKENI.

The chain combines TRBV10-3 with TRBJ2-1; the D gene could be TRBD1 or TRBD2 (6 bases each). The CDR3 is 15 amino acids. Between the trimmed V and J ends, which lost 4 bases and 7 bases, there was a span of 17 bases. Germline V gene lookup returns CDR1 ENHRY and CDR2 SYGVKD. The CDR3 spells CAISVISRGRNEQFF. CDR3 in DNA: TGTGCCATCAGTGTGATTAGCCGGGGGCGGAATGAGCAGTTCTTC.

The rearrangement joins TRBV6-6 to TRBJ1-1, with D possibly matching TRBD1 (6 bases). The germline gives CDR1 MNHNY, CDR2 SVGAGI (reference sequence). The CDR3 covers 13 residues. The ends were cut back, 7 bases at V and 5 bases at J, with 14 bases in the middle. The CDR3 DNA sequence: TGTGCCAGCATTCAACAGGGAGATACTGAAGCTTTCTTT. Amino acid sequence: CASIQQGDTEAFF.

The chain has TRBV30 and TRBJ1-5; unclear D gene. V lost 0 bases and J 1 base, leaving 7 bases between the germline ends. The germline V gene has CDR1 GTSNPN and CDR2 SVGIG (reference sequence). The CDR3 covers 14 residues. CDR3 in DNA: TGTGCCTGGAGTGTAGGTGGGAGCAATCAGCCCCAGCATTTT. This translates into CAWSVGGSNQPQHF.

This clone came up once. This rearrangement joins TRBV30 to TRBJ1-6; the D gene is possibly TRBD1 (5 bases). The germline V gene has CDR1 GTSNPN and CDR2 SVGIG (reference sequence). This CDR3 spans 14 amino acids. The ends were cut back, 0 bases at V and 8 bases at J, with 11 bases in the middle. CDR3 amino acids: CAWSVGGSDSPLHF. The CDR3 bases are TGTGCCTGGAGTGTTGGGGGTTCTGATTCACCCCTCCACTTT.

This chain links TRBV25-1 with TRBJ2-7; D is tentatively TRBD1 or TRBD2 (5 bases each). V lost 3 bases and J lost 5, with 14 bases in between. The germline V gene encodes CDR1 MGHDK and CDR2 SYGVNS. The CDR3 sequence is 14 residues long. The CDR3 loop reads CASSDPGTRNEQYF. The CDR3 region has the DNA TGTGCCAGCAGTGACCCCGGGACGCGTAACGAGCAGTACTTC.

The chain couples TRBV25-1 to TRBJ1-1; 8 bases line up with TRBD1. The V segment lost 2 bases and the J segment 6 bases; nucleotides outside the gene matches: 5. CDR3 size: 14 residues. The germline V gene has CDR1 MGHDK and CDR2 SYGVNS. This CDR3 reads CASSEQGAGAEAFF. Written as DNA, the CDR3 is TGTGCCAGCAGTGAACAGGGGGCAGGGGCTGAAGCTTTCTTT.

The chain recombines TRBV30 with TRBJ1-3, with no clear D. The CDR3 is 12 amino acids. Germline V gene data show CDR1 as GTSNPN and CDR2 as SVGIG (reference sequence). Trimming pared 1 base from V and 7 bases from J, leaving 8 bases between. In DNA form, the CDR3 reads TGTGCCTGGAGTGCACTTCTGAACACCATATATTTT. Encoded protein: CAWSALLNTIYF. Variable domain in full (rest from reference TRBV30 and TRBJ1-3): SQTIHQWPATLVQPVGSPLSLECTVEGTSNPNLYWYRQAAGRGLQLLFYSVGIGQISSEVPQNLSASRPQDRQFILSSKKLLLSDSGFYLCAWSALLNTIYFGEGSWLTVV.

V and J are TRBV14 and TRBJ1-1; D perhaps matches TRBD1 (5 bases). V lost 5 bases and J 10 bases, leaving 23 bases between the germline ends. The CDR3 spans 15 residues. Germline CDR1 reads SGHDN; CDR2 reads FVKESK. The CDR3, as DNA: TGTGCCAGCAGCTCCCAATCCCTCAGGGTTTCGGGAGCTTTCTTT. Translating gives CASSSQSLRVSGAFF. Looking up the rest from reference TRBV14 and TRBJ1-1 gives the full variable domain: EAGVTQFPSHSVIEKGQTVTLRCDPISGHDNLYWYRRVMGKEIKFLLHFVKESKQDESGMPNNRFLAERTGGTYSTLKVQPAELEDSGVYFCASSSQSLRVSGAFFGQGTRLTVV.

The V gene is TRBV28, the J gene TRBJ2-3; TRBD1 matches 8 bases. The germline gives CDR1 MDHEN, CDR2 SYDVKM. This CDR3 contains 16 residues. V was pared by 3 bases and J by 5 bases, with 10 bases of the junction left unmatched. CDR3 nucleotide sequence: TGTGCCAGCAGTTTTCATGGACAGGGAACACAAGATACGCAGTATTTT. This codes for CASSFHGQGTQDTQYF.

The V and J genes are TRBV5-1 and TRBJ2-5, with D perhaps matching TRBD2 (6 bases). V was cut by 3 bases and J by 3 bases, with 9 bases left in between. From germline, CDR1 is SGHRS and CDR2 YFSETQ. The CDR3 sequence is 13 residues long. The CDR3 nucleotides are TGCGCCAGCAGCTCCCGGAGGGAAGAGACCCAGTACTTC. Protein: CASSSRREETQYF. The variable domain in full, completed from reference TRBV5-1 and TRBJ2-5, reads KAGVTQTPRYLIKTRGQQVTLSCSPISGHRSVSWYQQTPGQGLQFLFEYFSETQRNKGNFPGRFSGRQFSNSRSEMNVSTLELGDSALYLCASSSRREETQYFGPGTRLLVL.

The chain is built from TRBV5-5 and TRBJ2-5; 13 nucleotides line up with TRBD2. CDR1 and CDR2 (germline): SGHKS, YYEKEE (reference sequence). The CDR3 is 18 residues long. Trimming cost V 4 bases and J 2 bases; bases outside gene matches: 11. CDR3: CASSRRTSGGLQQETQYF. The CDR3 nucleotides are TGTGCCAGCAGCCGGAGGACTAGCGGGGGCCTTCAACAAGAGACCCAGTACTTC.

The V and J genes are TRBV12-3 or TRBV12-4 and TRBJ1-2, with D perhaps TRBD1 (5 bases). The V and J ends lost 10 bases and 14 bases respectively, with 14 bases between them. This CDR3 has 9 residues. In DNA, the CDR3 is TGTGCCACCTCCCCAGGGAAAACCTTC. Encoded protein: CATSPGKTF.

The chain links TRBV7-9 to TRBJ2-7, with D unclear. CDR1 and CDR2 (germline): SEHNR, FQNEAQ (reference sequence). V shed 4 bases and J shed 0 bases, with 4 bases lying between them. This CDR3 spans 12 amino acids. CDR3 sequence (DNA): TGTGCCAGCAGCTCTCTCTCCTACGAGCAGTACTTC. The encoded protein is CASSSLSYEQYF.

This clone was counted only a few times. The chain links TRBV5-1 to TRBJ1-4; D call uncertain. V was pared by 4 bases and J by 8 bases, with 21 bases between. Germline assignment: CDR1 SGHRS and CDR2 YFSETQ. This CDR3 has 16 amino acids. CDR3 amino acids: CASSLGATGIGEKLFF. The CDR3 DNA is TGCGCCAGCAGCCTCGGTGCCACTGGGATAGGGGAAAAACTGTTTTTT.

This chain connects TRBV28 to TRBJ1-1; D is unresolved. Germline-derived CDR1 and CDR2 are MDHEN and SYDVKM. This CDR3 spans 11 amino acids. Trimming took 7 bases from V and 7 from J, leaving 10 bases between them. CDR3 sequence reads: CASTLLNEAFF. CDR3 coding DNA: TGTGCCAGCACCCTACTGAATGAAGCTTTCTTT.

The chain has TRBV7-9 and TRBJ2-1; D assignment may be TRBD1 or TRBD2 (7 bases each). Trimming stripped 7 bases from V and 7 bases from J, with 14 bases between. The length of the CDR3 is 13 residues. CDR1 is SEHNR, CDR2 FQNEAQ, per germline (reference sequence). For the CDR3, the DNA is TGTGCCAGCAACCCAGGGGGGGCGAATGAGCAGTTCTTC. Translating gives CASNPGGANEQFF.

This clone was picked up one time. The rearrangement joins TRBV7-2 to TRBJ2-1, with D perhaps TRBD2 (5 bases). Trimming shortened V by 5 bases and J by 2 bases, and 16 bases separated the two germline ends. CDR3 length equals 16 residues. Germline-derived CDR1 and CDR2 are SGHTA and FQGNSA. CDR3 protein: CASSLSASGAYNEQFF. The CDR3 bases are TGTGCCAGCAGCCTCTCGGCGAGCGGAGCCTACAATGAGCAGTTCTTC.